This T cell receptor (beta chain) appears in the sequencing data of a study of T cells expressing NK-cell markers. Study-wide context: There were seven HCMV-seropositive donors and one seronegative donor among the eight sequenced.

A note on this clonotype: Its antigen remains unknown.

The germline gives CDR1 SGHTA, CDR2 FQGNSA. CDR3 length equals 17 residues. Scientists made TCR beta cDNA using 5'RACE template switching with UMIs. TCRdb derives one entry per CDR3 protein from the 5' RACE reads, leaving out DNA. The sample totals some 600,000 distinct CDR3 sequences; its top ten clones hold approximately 3.6%. Study outcomes and limitations: Each of over 5 donors carried dominant NKG2C+ clonotypes accounting for about 1.0-7.0% of CD8+ T cells.

J is TRBJ2-7 and V is TRBV7-2; with no DNA, the TCRdb D assignment of TRBD2 cannot be verified. The TCR sequence derives from a man aged 18-30 years in good health. Sequencing was performed on blood T cells: a sorted CD56 or NKG2C T cell subset, CD4+ or CD8+ T cells, or bulk PBMC T cells (not recorded which). CDR3 residues: CASSLAPTSGASYEQYF.